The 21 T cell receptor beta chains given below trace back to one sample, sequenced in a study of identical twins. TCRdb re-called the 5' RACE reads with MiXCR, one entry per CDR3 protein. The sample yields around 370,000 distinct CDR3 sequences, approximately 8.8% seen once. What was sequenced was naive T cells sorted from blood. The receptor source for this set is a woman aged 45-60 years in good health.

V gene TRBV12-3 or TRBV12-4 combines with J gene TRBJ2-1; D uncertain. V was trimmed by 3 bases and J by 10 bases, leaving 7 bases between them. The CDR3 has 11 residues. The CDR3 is CASSFSTEQFF. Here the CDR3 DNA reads TGTGCCAGCAGTTTCTCGACCGAGCAGTTCTTC.

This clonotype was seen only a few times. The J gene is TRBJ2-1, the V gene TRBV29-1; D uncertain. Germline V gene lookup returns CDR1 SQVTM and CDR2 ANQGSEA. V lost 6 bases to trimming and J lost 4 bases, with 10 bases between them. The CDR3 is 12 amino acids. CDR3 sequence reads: CSVGRTYNEQFF. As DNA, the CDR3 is TGCAGCGTAGGACGGACGTACAATGAGCAGTTCTTC.

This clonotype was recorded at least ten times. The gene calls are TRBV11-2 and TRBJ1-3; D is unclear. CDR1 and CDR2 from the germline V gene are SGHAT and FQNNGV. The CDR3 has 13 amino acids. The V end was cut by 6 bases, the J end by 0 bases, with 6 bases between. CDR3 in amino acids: CASSSSSGNTIYF. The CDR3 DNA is TGTGCCAGCAGTTCATCCTCTGGAAACACCATATATTTT.

DNA of the CDR3: TGTGCCACCAGTGAGGCTGGGACTAGCGGGAGGAAGGATACGCAGTATTTT. This codes for CATSEAGTSGRKDTQYF. The rearrangement joins TRBV24-1 to TRBJ2-3; 15 nucleotides align to TRBD2. CDR1 and CDR2 from the germline V gene are KGHDR and SFDVKD. Trimming took 4 bases from V and 6 from J; bases not matched to a gene: 7. CDR3 length: 17 residues.

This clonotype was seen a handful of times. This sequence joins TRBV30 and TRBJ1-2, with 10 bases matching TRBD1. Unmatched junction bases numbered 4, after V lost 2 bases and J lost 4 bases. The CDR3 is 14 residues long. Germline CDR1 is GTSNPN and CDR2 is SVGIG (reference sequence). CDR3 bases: TGTGCCTGGAGTCGGGACAGGGGAGGCTATGGCTACACCTTC. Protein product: CAWSRDRGGYGYTF.

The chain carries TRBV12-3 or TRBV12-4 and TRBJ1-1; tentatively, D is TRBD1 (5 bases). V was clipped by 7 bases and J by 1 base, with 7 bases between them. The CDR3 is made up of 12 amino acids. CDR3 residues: CASTDRNTEAFF. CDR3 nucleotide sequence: TGTGCCAGCACCGACAGGAACACTGAAGCTTTCTTT.

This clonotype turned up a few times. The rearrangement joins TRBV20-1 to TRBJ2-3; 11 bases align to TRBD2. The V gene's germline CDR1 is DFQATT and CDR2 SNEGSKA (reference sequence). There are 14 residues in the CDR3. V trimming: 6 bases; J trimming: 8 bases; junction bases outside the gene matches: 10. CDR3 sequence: CSANPLAGGSTQYF. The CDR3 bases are TGCAGTGCCAACCCGCTAGCGGGAGGTTCTACGCAGTATTTT.

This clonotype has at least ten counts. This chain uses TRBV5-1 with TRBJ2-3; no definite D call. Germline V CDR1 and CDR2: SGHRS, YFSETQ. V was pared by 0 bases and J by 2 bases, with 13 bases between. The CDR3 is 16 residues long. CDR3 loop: CASSLDVRHATDTQYF. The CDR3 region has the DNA TGCGCCAGCAGCTTGGATGTTAGACATGCCACAGATACGCAGTATTTT.

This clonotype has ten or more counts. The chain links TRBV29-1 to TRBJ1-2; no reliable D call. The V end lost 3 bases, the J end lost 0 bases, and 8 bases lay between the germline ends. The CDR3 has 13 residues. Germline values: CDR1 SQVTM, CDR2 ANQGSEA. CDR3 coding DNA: TGCAGCGTTGAGACCACCGCTAACTATGGCTACACCTTC. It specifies CSVETTANYGYTF.

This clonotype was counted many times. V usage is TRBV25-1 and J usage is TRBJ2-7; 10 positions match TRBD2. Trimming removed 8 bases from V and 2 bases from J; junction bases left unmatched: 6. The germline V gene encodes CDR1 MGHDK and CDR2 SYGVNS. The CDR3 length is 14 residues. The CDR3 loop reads CASSGLAVTYEQYF. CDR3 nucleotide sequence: TGTGCCAGCTCCGGACTAGCGGTTACCTACGAGCAGTACTTC.

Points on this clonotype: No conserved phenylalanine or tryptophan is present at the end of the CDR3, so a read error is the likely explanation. DNA for the CDR3: TGTGCCAGCAGCCCTACCGGGGCGTATTACGAGCAGTACGAC. Translating it yields CASSPTGAYYEQYD. The rearrangement links TRBV3-1 to TRBJ2-7; D is tentatively TRBD1 or TRBD2 (5 bases each). V was trimmed by 4 bases and J by 4 bases, leaving 14 bases between them. This CDR3 is built from 14 residues. Germline lookup yields CDR1 LGHDT and CDR2 YNNKEL (reference sequence).

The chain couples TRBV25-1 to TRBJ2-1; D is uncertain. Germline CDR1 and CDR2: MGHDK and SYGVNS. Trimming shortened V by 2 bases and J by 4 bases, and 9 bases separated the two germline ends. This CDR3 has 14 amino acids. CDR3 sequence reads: CASSERYPYNEQFF. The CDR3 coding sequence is TGTGCCAGCAGTGAAAGGTACCCTTACAATGAGCAGTTCTTC.

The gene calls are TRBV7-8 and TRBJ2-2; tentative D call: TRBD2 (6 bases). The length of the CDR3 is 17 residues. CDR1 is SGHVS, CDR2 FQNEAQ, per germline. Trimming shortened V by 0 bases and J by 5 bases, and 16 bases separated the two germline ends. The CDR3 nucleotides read TGTGCCAGCAGCTTAGCTGGATCAGGGAGGTTGACCGGGGAGCTGTTTTTT. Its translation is CASSLAGSGRLTGELFF.

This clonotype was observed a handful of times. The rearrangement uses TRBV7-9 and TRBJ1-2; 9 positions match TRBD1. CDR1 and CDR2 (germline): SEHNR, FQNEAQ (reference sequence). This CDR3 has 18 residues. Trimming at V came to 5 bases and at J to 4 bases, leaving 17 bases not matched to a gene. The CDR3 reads CASSPSTGTGKFAYGYTF. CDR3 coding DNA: TGTGCCAGCAGCCCATCCACCGGGACAGGGAAGTTTGCCTATGGCTACACCTTC. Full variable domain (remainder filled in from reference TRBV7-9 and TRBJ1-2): DTGVSQNPRHKITKRGQNVTFRCDPISEHNRLYWYRQTLGQGPEFLTYFQNEAQLEKSRLLSDRFSAERPKGSFSTLEIQRTEQGDSAMYLCASSPSTGTGKFAYGYTFGSGTRLTVV.

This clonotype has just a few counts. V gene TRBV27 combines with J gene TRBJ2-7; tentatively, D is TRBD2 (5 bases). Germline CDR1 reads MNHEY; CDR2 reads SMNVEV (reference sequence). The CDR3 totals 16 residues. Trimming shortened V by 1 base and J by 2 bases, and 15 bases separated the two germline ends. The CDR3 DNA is TGTGCCAGCAGTTTATTCTCGGGGAGTAGCACCTACGAGCAGTACTTC. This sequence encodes CASSLFSGSSTYEQYF.

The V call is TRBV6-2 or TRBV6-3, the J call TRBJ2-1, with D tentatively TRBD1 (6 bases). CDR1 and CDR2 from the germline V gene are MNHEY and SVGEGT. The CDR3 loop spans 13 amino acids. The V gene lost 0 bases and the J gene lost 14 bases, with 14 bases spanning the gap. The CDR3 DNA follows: TGTGCCAGCAGTTACTCGATCGGTCAGGGGAAGTTCTTC. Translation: CASSYSIGQGKFF.

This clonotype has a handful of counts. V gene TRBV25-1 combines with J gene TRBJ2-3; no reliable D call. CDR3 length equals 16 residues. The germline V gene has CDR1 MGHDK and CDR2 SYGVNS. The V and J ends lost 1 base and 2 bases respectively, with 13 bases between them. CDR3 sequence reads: CASSESWARSTDTQYF. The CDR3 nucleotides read TGTGCCAGCAGTGAATCCTGGGCCCGGTCCACAGATACGCAGTATTTT.

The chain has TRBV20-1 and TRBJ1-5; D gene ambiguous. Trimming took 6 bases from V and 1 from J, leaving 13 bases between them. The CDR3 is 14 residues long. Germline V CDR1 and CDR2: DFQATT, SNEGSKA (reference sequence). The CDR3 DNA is TGCAGTGCCCCGGTGGCGGTAAGCAATCAGCCCCAGCATTTT. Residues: CSAPVAVSNQPQHF.

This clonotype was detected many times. CDR3 amino acids: CASSLDRNEQFF. The CDR3 coding sequence is TGTGCCAGCAGCTTAGATCGTAATGAGCAGTTCTTC. J is TRBJ2-1 and V is TRBV7-8; D not certain. Germline CDR1 SGHVS, CDR2 FQNEAQ. This CDR3 contains 12 residues. V was cut by 1 base and J by 7 bases, with 5 bases left in between.

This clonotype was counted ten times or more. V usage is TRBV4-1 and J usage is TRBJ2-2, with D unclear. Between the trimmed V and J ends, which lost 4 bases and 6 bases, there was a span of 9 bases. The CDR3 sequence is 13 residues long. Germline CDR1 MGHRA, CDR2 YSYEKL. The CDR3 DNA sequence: TGCGCCAGCAGCCTTACCAATTCCGGGGAGCTGTTTTTT. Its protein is CASSLTNSGELFF.

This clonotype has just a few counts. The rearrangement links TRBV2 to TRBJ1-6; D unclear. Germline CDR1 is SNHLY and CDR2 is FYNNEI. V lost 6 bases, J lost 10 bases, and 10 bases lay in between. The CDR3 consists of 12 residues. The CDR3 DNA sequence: TGTGCCAGCAGCTCAGGAGGCTCACCCCTCCACTTT. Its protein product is CASSSGGSPLHF.